These 32 T cell receptor beta chains were all obtained from the same sample, sequenced in a study of Ad26.COV2.S vaccination and SARS-CoV-2 variants. Sample treatment: about 20 received Ad26.COV2.S at low or high dose, single or two shots; several received placebo; per-sample allocation not given. Material that was analyzed had been drawn on day 63 after the first vaccine or placebo injection. Some clones are missing from TCRdb's copy, which holds only in-frame ones; the method was immunoSEQ multiplex PCR. The sample lists around 340,000 clones, approximately 86% seen once, with around a tenth in the top ten. Material: peripheral blood, obtained in a trial of Ad26.COV2.S vaccine versus placebo. The receptor source for this set is a person aged 18-65 years who received the Ad26.COV2.S COVID-19 vaccine or a placebo.

This chain links TRBV6-2 or TRBV6-3 with TRBJ2-3; D call uncertain. Trimming left V 2 bases short and J 6 bases short, with 6 bases between. CDR1 MNHEY and CDR2 SVGEGT come from the germline V gene. This CDR3 has 12 amino acids. The CDR3 protein is CASSYRQDTQYF. The CDR3 DNA follows: TGTGCCAGCAGTTACAGGCAGGATACGCAGTATTTT.

This chain uses TRBV5-4 with TRBJ2-1; a weak D match, TRBD2 (6 bases). This CDR3 comprises 14 residues. Germline-derived CDR1 and CDR2 are SGHNT and YYREEE (reference sequence). The germline V and J ends were trimmed by 1 base and 7 bases, with 12 bases remaining between them. In nucleotides, the CDR3 is TGTGCCAGCAGCTTGATAGGCCGGGGGAATGAGCAGTTCTTC. It specifies CASSLIGRGNEQFF.

V usage is TRBV5-6 and J usage is TRBJ2-7; maybe TRBD1 (6 bases). The CDR3 length is 13 residues. The germline V gene encodes CDR1 SGHDT and CDR2 YYEEEE. With 9 bases removed from V and 0 bases from J, the gap between germline ends came to 13 bases. CDR3 region: CATGQRSSYEQYF. The CDR3 DNA reads as TGTGCCACCGGACAGCGGAGCTCCTACGAGCAGTACTTC. Full variable domain (missing parts from reference TRBV5-6 and TRBJ2-7): DAGVTQSPTHLIKTRGQQVTLRCSPKSGHDTVSWYQQALGQGPQFIFQYYEEEERQRGNFPDRFSGHQFPNYSSELNVNALLLGDSALYLCATGQRSSYEQYFGPGTRLTVT.

The CDR3 loop reads CASSLGRGGGETQYF. CDR3 sequence (DNA): TGTGCCAGCAGTTTAGGGAGAGGGGGGGGAGAGACCCAGTACTTC. The J gene is TRBJ2-5, the V gene TRBV27; the D gene is possibly TRBD2 (7 bases). Germline V lookup: CDR1 MNHEY, CDR2 SMNVEV (reference sequence). The V end lost 2 bases, the J end lost 4 bases, and 14 bases lay between the germline ends. The CDR3 has 15 residues.

The rearrangement uses TRBV4-1 and TRBJ2-1; unclear D gene. This CDR3 is 12 amino acids long. Germline loops: CDR1 MGHRA, CDR2 YSYEKL. V lost 1 base and J 7 bases, leaving 5 bases between the germline ends. In DNA, the CDR3 is TGCGCCAGCAGCCAAGGTAAAAATGAGCAGTTCTTC. It yields the protein CASSQGKNEQFF.

For this clone: The same CDR3 arises from other DNA sequences in this sample as well. The chain carries TRBV11-2 and TRBJ2-1; no definite D call. The CDR3 runs 12 residues. Germline CDR1 and CDR2: SGHAT and FQNNGV. V lost 3 bases to trimming and J lost 1 base, with 1 base between them. The CDR3 nucleotides read TGTGCCAGCAGCTTGTCCTACAATGAGCAGTTCTTC. This translates into CASSLSYNEQFF.

The rearrangement joins TRBV9 to TRBJ1-3; 10 bases are a match to TRBD1. V shed 3 bases and J 4 bases; nucleotides not matched to a gene: 7. Looked up from germline, CDR1 is SGDLS and CDR2 is YYNGEE. There are 16 residues in the CDR3. CDR3 nucleotide sequence: TGTGCCAGCAGCGAGGGACAGGGGATCGCCGGAAACACCATATATTTT. Its translation is CASSEGQGIAGNTIYF.

The chain has TRBV6-5 and TRBJ1-6; no definite D call. The CDR3 has 11 residues. In germline, CDR1 is MNHEY, CDR2 SVGAGI. V lost 8 bases and J 7 bases, leaving 6 bases between the germline ends. CDR3 sequence: CASLENSPLHF. The CDR3 DNA reads as TGTGCCAGCCTGGAGAATTCACCCCTCCACTTT.

This chain joins TRBV19 and TRBJ2-1; a possible D gene is TRBD1 (6 bases). Trimming took 6 bases from V and 3 from J, leaving 9 bases between them. Germline lookup yields CDR1 LNHDA and CDR2 SQIVND (reference sequence). The CDR3 has 13 residues. The CDR3 sequence: CASRDSYYNEQFF. In DNA form, the CDR3 reads TGTGCCAGTAGGGACAGCTACTACAATGAGCAGTTCTTC.

This clone appeared once. The chain uses TRBV28 and TRBJ2-2; possibly TRBD1 for D (6 bases). Germline V CDR1 and CDR2: MDHEN, SYDVKM. This CDR3 spans 13 amino acids. V gave up 11 bases and J gave up 11 bases, with 21 bases separating them. CDR3 sequence: CAVNRDTRGELFF. The CDR3 DNA sequence: TGTGCCGTAAACCGGGACACCCGAGGAGAGCTGTTTTTT.

The V gene is TRBV6-5, the J gene TRBJ2-5; no firm D call. The CDR3 loop spans 11 amino acids. Trimming left V 0 bases short and J 5 bases short, with 1 base between. Germline V gene sequence: CDR1 MNHEY, CDR2 SVGAGI. The CDR3 spells CASSYSETQYF. CDR3 in DNA: TGTGCCAGCAGTTACTCGGAGACCCAGTACTTC.

The V call is TRBV29-1, the J call TRBJ2-7; perhaps TRBD2 as D (7 bases). The germline gives CDR1 SQVTM, CDR2 ANQGSEA. CDR3 length: 17 amino acids. Between the trimmed V and J ends, which lost 7 bases and 2 bases, there was a span of 27 bases. DNA of the CDR3: TGCAGCGCCGCCCTCCCTAGCGGTCTGCGGGGGCCCTACGAGCAGTACTTC. Translating it yields CSAALPSGLRGPYEQYF.

In its sample, this clone was seen many times. The rearrangement links TRBV2 to TRBJ2-7; unclear D gene. The V gene's germline CDR1 is SNHLY and CDR2 FYNNEI. With 6 bases removed from V and 9 bases from J, the gap between germline ends came to 12 bases. The CDR3 loop spans 11 amino acids. CDR3 amino acids: CASSDKVGQYF. Written as DNA, the CDR3 is TGTGCCAGCAGCGACAAGGTTGGGCAGTACTTC.

V gene TRBV7-9 combines with J gene TRBJ2-7; TRBD2 agrees at 13 bases. The CDR3 totals 15 residues. The V segment lost 5 bases and the J segment 6 bases; nucleotides outside the gene matches: 7. Germline V gives CDR1 SEHNR, CDR2 FQNEAQ (reference sequence). CDR3 DNA sequence: TGTGCCAGCAGCCGAGGACTAGCGGGAGATAGCGAGCAGTACTTC. This encodes CASSRGLAGDSEQYF.

This rearrangement joins TRBV6-6 to TRBJ2-7; D may be TRBD2 (7 bases). This CDR3 is 13 amino acids long. Trimming took off 10 bases at V and 5 bases at J, with 18 bases between the two ends. Germline lookup yields CDR1 MNHNY and CDR2 SVGAGI (reference sequence). The CDR3 is CATLGGGRNEQYF. The CDR3 bases are TGTGCCACCCTAGGGGGGGGGAGGAACGAGCAGTACTTC.

The chain combines TRBV7-9 with TRBJ1-1; tentatively, D is TRBD1 (6 bases). V lost 1 base to trimming and J lost 4 bases, with 16 bases between them. The length of the CDR3 is 16 residues. CDR1 is SEHNR and CDR2 is FQNEAQ in the germline V gene (reference sequence). In nucleotides, the CDR3 is TGTGCCAGCAGCTTAGTCGGAGGACCCAGGGGCACTGAAGCTTTCTTT. Translated: CASSLVGGPRGTEAFF.

This clone was seen a handful of times. This rearrangement joins TRBV4-3 to TRBJ2-3; no clear D. Germline CDR1 is LGHNA and CDR2 is YSLEER. V gave up 0 bases and J gave up 2 bases, with 9 bases separating them. This CDR3 is 15 amino acids long. The DNA of the CDR3 is TGCGCCAGCAGCCAAGAGCAAAGACCCACAGATACGCAGTATTTT. Translating gives CASSQEQRPTDTQYF.

The chain joins TRBV7-9 to TRBJ2-7, with D hard to call. Germline lookup yields CDR1 SEHNR and CDR2 FQNEAQ (reference sequence). The CDR3 is made up of 12 amino acids. The V gene lost 1 base and the J gene lost 5 bases, with 6 bases spanning the gap. The CDR3 DNA reads TGTGCCAGCAGCTTAGTGGGCAACGAGCAGTACTTC. It codes for CASSLVGNEQYF.

The chain has TRBV3-1 (or the pseudogene TRBV3-2) and TRBJ2-7; TRBD1 might be the D (6 bases). The germline V gene encodes CDR1 LGHDT and CDR2 YNNKEL (reference sequence). This CDR3 is built from 13 residues. V was clipped by 8 bases and J by 0 bases, with 11 bases between them. Written as DNA, the CDR3 is TGTGCCAGCGGGGGCAGGGACTCCTACGAGCAGTACTTC. Its translation: CASGGRDSYEQYF.

This sequence joins TRBV5-4 and TRBJ2-7, with TRBD1 as a possible D gene (5 bases). This CDR3 has 15 residues. Germline V gene lookup returns CDR1 SGHNT and CDR2 YYREEE (reference sequence). Trimming left V 2 bases short and J 3 bases short, with 15 bases between. Written as DNA, the CDR3 is TGTGCCAGCAGCTTAAGGCAGGGTTTGGGCTACGAGCAGTACTTC. Amino acids: CASSLRQGLGYEQYF.

The CDR3 protein is CASSSEDSPPHYEQYF. CDR3 bases: TGTGCCAGCAGCTCCGAAGACAGTCCCCCCCATTACGAGCAGTACTTC. This rearrangement joins TRBV2 to TRBJ2-7, with D tentatively TRBD1 (5 bases). CDR1 is SNHLY, CDR2 FYNNEI, per germline. V lost 6 bases and J 4 bases, leaving 22 bases between the germline ends. The CDR3 has 16 residues.

The chain employs TRBV7-3 and TRBJ2-3; 8 bases line up with TRBD1. Germline CDR1 and CDR2: SGHTA and FQGTGA. With 6 bases clipped from V and 1 base from J, the junction kept 9 bases outside the gene matches. The CDR3 has 16 amino acids. CDR3 loop: CASSLSGGLGTDTQYF. The CDR3 DNA is TGTGCCAGCAGTCTTTCAGGGGGCTTAGGCACAGATACGCAGTATTTT.

The chain recombines TRBV19 with TRBJ2-6; 9 bases agree with TRBD1. CDR3 length: 18 residues. The trim removed 5 bases at V and 0 bases at J, leaving 8 bases unmatched. Germline lookup yields CDR1 LNHDA and CDR2 SQIVND (reference sequence). CDR3 in DNA: TGTGCCAGTAGTGAGACAGGGGGTAGACTCTCTGGGGCCAACGTCCTGACTTTC. This translates into CASSETGGRLSGANVLTF.

The CDR3 sequence: CASSLALPGELFF. The CDR3 DNA reads TGTGCCAGCAGCTTAGCGCTCCCCGGGGAGCTGTTTTTT. The chain links TRBV7-9 to TRBJ2-2; D unresolved. The CDR3 covers 13 residues. Germline assignment: CDR1 SEHNR and CDR2 FQNEAQ (reference sequence). V dropped 0 bases and J dropped 6 bases, with 5 bases sitting between them. Combining the CDR3 with reference TRBV7-9 and TRBJ2-2 gives the whole variable domain DTGVSQNPRHKITKRGQNVTFRCDPISEHNRLYWYRQTLGQGPEFLTYFQNEAQLEKSRLLSDRFSAERPKGSFSTLEIQRTEQGDSAMYLCASSLALPGELFFGEGSRLTVL.

This chain connects TRBV3-1 (or the pseudogene TRBV3-2) to TRBJ2-1; 15 nucleotides agree with TRBD2. The germline V gene encodes CDR1 LGHDT and CDR2 YNNKEL (reference sequence). The CDR3 loop spans 19 amino acids. V trimming: 0 bases; J trimming: 4 bases; junction bases outside the gene matches: 7. The chain's CDR3 is CASSQDAGTSGGFYNEQFF. The DNA of the CDR3 is TGTGCCAGCAGCCAAGATGCCGGGACTAGCGGGGGGTTTTACAATGAGCAGTTCTTC.

This chain uses TRBV7-2 with TRBJ2-7, with TRBD2 as a possible D gene (7 bases). Trimming took off 5 bases at V and 3 bases at J, with 20 bases between the two ends. Germline CDR1 reads SGHTA; CDR2 reads FQGNSA. This CDR3 comprises 16 residues. CDR3 in amino acids: CASSPTGGGGHYEQYF. The CDR3 bases are TGTGCCAGCAGCCCCACTGGGGGAGGGGGTCACTACGAGCAGTACTTC.

V is TRBV19 and J is TRBJ1-5; 9 bases fit TRBD1. CDR1 LNHDA and CDR2 SQIVND come from the germline V gene (reference sequence). Losses at the gene ends were 4 bases for V and 6 bases for J; bases not matched to a gene: 4. CDR3 size: 14 residues. This CDR3 is CASSTTGGGQPQHF. The DNA for the CDR3 is TGTGCCAGTAGTACAACAGGGGGCGGTCAGCCCCAGCATTTT.

The chain couples TRBV5-6 to TRBJ2-7, with a weak D call TRBD1 (7 bases). V lost 3 bases and J lost 6, with 16 bases in between. Germline values: CDR1 SGHDT, CDR2 YYEEEE. This CDR3 has 14 residues. The CDR3 loop reads CASSSQGGLGEQYF. CDR3 in DNA: TGTGCCAGCAGCTCCCAGGGGGGACTGGGCGAGCAGTACTTC.

The rearrangement uses TRBV9 and TRBJ2-1; D is undetermined. CDR3 length equals 17 residues. Trimming removed 0 bases from V and 8 bases from J, with 21 bases in between. The V gene's germline CDR1 is SGDLS and CDR2 YYNGEE. This chain's CDR3 is CASSVGGTAGQVDEQFF. The CDR3 nucleotides are TGTGCCAGCAGCGTAGGGGGTACGGCAGGTCAGGTCGATGAGCAGTTCTTC.

This clone was picked up a small number of times. The chain joins TRBV7-9 to TRBJ1-5; 9 bases fit TRBD1. This CDR3 has 16 residues. CDR1 and CDR2 from the germline V gene are SEHNR and FQNEAQ (reference sequence). With 0 bases clipped from V and 6 bases from J, the junction kept 6 bases outside the gene matches. CDR3 loop: CASSLASYRGLQPQHF. CDR3 nucleotide sequence: TGTGCCAGCAGCTTAGCCAGTTACAGGGGGCTTCAGCCCCAGCATTTT. The complete variable domain, with remaining parts taken from reference TRBV7-9 and TRBJ1-5, reads DTGVSQNPRHKITKRGQNVTFRCDPISEHNRLYWYRQTLGQGPEFLTYFQNEAQLEKSRLLSDRFSAERPKGSFSTLEIQRTEQGDSAMYLCASSLASYRGLQPQHFGDGTRLSIL.

The chain links TRBV11-2 to TRBJ1-2, with a tentative D call TRBD1 (5 bases). The germline V gene encodes CDR1 SGHAT and CDR2 FQNNGV. The CDR3 extends over 12 amino acids. CDR3 sequence: CATKGTGYGYTF. The CDR3 DNA reads TGTGCTACAAAAGGGACGGGTTATGGCTACACCTTC.

The gene calls are TRBV18 and TRBJ2-7, with 8 bases lining up with TRBD1. J lost 1 base, V lost 3 bases, and 11 bases had no gene match. CDR3 size: 17 residues. CDR1 and CDR2 from the germline V gene are KGHSH and LQKENI. The CDR3 sequence: CASSPMASGGTSYEQYF. DNA of the CDR3: TGTGCCAGCTCACCTATGGCTTCAGGGGGCACATCCTACGAGCAGTACTTC.